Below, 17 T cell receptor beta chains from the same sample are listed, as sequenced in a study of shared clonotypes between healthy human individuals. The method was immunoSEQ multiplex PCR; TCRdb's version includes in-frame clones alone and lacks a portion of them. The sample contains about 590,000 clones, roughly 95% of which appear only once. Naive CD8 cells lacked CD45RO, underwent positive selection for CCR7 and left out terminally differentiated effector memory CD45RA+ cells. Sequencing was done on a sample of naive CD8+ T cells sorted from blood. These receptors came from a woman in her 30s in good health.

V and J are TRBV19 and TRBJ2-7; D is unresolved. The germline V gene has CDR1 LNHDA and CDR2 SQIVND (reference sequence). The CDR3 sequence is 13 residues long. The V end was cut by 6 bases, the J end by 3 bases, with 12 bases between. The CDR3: CASRDRSGYEQYF. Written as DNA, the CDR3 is TGTGCCAGTAGGGATCGTTCAGGCTACGAGCAGTACTTC. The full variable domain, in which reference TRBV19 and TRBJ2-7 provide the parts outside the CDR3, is DGGITQSPKYLFRKEGQNVTLSCEQNLNHDAMYWYRQDPGQGLRLIYYSQIVNDFQKGDIAEGYSVSREKKESFPLTVTSAQKNPTAFYLCASRDRSGYEQYFGPGTRLTVT.

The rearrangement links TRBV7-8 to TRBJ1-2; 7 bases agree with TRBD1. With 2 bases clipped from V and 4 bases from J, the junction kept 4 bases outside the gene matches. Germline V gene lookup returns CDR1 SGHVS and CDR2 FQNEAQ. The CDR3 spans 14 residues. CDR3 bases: TGTGCCAGCAGCTTACCGGGGACAGTCTATGGCTACACCTTC. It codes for CASSLPGTVYGYTF.

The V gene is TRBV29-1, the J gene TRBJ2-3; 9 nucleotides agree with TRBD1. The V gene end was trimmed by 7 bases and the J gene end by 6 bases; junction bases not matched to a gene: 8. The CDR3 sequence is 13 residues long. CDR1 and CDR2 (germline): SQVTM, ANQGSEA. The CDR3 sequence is CSAEQGAGDTQYF. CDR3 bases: TGCAGCGCCGAACAGGGGGCGGGGGATACGCAGTATTTT.

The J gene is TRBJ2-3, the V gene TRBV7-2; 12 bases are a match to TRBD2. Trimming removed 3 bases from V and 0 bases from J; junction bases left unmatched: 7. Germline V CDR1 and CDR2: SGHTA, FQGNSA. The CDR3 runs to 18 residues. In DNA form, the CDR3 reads TGTGCCAGCAGCTTCCTAGCGGGAGGGACTCCCAGCACAGATACGCAGTATTTT. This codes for CASSFLAGGTPSTDTQYF.

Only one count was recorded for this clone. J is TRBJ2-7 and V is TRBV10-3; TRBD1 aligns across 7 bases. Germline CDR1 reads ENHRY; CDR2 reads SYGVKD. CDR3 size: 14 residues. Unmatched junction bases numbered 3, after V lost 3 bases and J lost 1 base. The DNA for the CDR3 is TGTGCCATCAGTGACCCGGGACAGTCCTACGAGCAGTACTTC. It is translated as CAISDPGQSYEQYF.

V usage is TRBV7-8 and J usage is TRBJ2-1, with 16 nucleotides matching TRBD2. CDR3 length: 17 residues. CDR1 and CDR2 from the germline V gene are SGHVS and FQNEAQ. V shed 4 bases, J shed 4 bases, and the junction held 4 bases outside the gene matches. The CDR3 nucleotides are TGTGCCAGCAGCTGGGGACTAGCGGGAGGGGGGTACAATGAGCAGTTCTTC. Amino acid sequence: CASSWGLAGGGYNEQFF.

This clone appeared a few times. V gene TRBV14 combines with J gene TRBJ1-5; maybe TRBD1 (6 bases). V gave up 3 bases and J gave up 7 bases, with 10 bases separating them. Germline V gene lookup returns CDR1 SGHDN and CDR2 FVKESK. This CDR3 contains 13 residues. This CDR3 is CASSQDQGQPQHF. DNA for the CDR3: TGTGCCAGCAGCCAGGACCAGGGGCAGCCCCAGCATTTT.

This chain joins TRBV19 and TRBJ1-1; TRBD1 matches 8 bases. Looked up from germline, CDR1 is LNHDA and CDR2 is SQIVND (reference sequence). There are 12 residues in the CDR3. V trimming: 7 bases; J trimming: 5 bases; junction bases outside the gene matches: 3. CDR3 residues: CASNYRGTEAFF. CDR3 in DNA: TGTGCCAGTAATTACAGGGGGACTGAAGCTTTCTTT.

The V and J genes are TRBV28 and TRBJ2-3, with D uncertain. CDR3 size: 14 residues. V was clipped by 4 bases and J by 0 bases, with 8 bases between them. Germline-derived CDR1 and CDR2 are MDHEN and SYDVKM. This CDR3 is CASSYASSTDTQYF. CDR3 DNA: TGTGCCAGCAGTTACGCCTCAAGCACAGATACGCAGTATTTT.

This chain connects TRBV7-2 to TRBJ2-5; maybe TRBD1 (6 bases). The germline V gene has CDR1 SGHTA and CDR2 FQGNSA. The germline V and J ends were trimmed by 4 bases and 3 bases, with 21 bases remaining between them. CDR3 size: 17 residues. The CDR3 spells CASSSWLRPGQKETQYF. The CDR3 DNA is TGTGCCAGCAGCTCATGGCTCCGACCGGGACAAAAAGAGACCCAGTACTTC.

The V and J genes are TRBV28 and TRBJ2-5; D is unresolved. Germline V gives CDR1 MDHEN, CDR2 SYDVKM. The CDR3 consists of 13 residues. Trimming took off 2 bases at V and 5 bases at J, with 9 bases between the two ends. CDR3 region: CASSLPLEETQYF. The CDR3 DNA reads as TGTGCCAGCAGTTTACCATTGGAGGAGACCCAGTACTTC.

CDR3 protein: CASSAGYGYTF. The DNA of the CDR3 is TGTGCCAGCAGTGCGGGGTATGGCTACACCTTC. The chain joins TRBV2 to TRBJ1-2; D not resolved. Trimming stripped 4 bases from V and 5 bases from J, with 5 bases between. The CDR3 contains 11 residues. CDR1 is SNHLY, CDR2 FYNNEI, per germline.

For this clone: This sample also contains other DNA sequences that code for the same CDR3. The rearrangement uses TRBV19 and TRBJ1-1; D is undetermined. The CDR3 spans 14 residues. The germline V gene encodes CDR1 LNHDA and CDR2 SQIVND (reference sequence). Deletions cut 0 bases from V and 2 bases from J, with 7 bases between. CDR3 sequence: CASSIDLENTEAFF. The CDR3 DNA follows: TGTGCCAGTAGTATAGATCTCGAAAACACTGAAGCTTTCTTT.

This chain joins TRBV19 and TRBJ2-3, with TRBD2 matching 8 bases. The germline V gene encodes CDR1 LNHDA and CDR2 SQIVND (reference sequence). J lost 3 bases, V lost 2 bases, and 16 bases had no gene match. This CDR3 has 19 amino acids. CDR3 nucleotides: TGTGCCAGTAGTATAATCGGCTGGAGCGGGAGTGGGGAGACAGATACGCAGTATTTT. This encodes CASSIIGWSGSGETDTQYF.

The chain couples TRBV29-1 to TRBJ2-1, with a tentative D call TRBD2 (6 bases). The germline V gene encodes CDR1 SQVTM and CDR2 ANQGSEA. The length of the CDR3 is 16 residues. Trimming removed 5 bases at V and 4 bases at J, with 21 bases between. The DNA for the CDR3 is TGCAGCGTTAAACCGGGACTGACTTTCCTTTACAATGAGCAGTTCTTC. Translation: CSVKPGLTFLYNEQFF.

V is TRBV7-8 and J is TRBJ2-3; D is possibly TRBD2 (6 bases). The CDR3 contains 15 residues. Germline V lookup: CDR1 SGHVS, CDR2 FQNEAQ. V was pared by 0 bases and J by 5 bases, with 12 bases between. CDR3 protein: CASSLARTTKDTQYF. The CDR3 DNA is TGTGCCAGCAGCTTAGCACGGACTACGAAAGATACGCAGTATTTT. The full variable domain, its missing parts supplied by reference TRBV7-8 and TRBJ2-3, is GAGVSQSPRYKVAKRGQDVALRCDPISGHVSLFWYQQALGQGPEFLTYFQNEAQLDKSGLPSDRFFAERPEGSVSTLKIQRTQQEDSAVYLCASSLARTTKDTQYFGPGTRLTVL.

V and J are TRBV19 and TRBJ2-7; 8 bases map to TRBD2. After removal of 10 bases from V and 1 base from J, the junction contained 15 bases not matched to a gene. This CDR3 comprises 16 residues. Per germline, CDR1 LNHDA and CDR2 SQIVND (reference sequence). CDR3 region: CATPQAGRASSYEQYF. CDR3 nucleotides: TGTGCCACTCCACAGGCCGGGAGGGCCAGTTCCTACGAGCAGTACTTC.